Listed below are T cell receptor beta chains from one sample, sequenced in a study of shared clonotypes between healthy human individuals. TCRdb's copy holds only in-frame clones and misses some; the assay was immunoSEQ multiplex PCR. The table shows about 1.9 million clones, with about 94% occurring only once. The sample was naive CD8+ T cells from PBMCs. The receptors originated from a young man in good health. Some clones in this sample may be carry-over from other donors' samples. Both conserved end residues are part of each CDR3. A D gene is named only where the DNA matches it firmly. Not all rows give a size; the values are once, few, many and, for expanded clones, a class.

J gene | D gene | V gene | clone size | CDR3 DNA | CDR3 protein
TRBJ2-3 | NA | TRBV10-1 | NA | TGCGCCAGCAGTGAACGTGGCACAGATACGCAGTATTTT | CASSERGTDTQYF
TRBJ2-7 | TRBD2 | TRBV11-2 | NA | TGTGCCAGCAGCCTCTCTAGCGGGGGATCCTACGAGCAGTACTTC | CASSLSSGGSYEQYF
TRBJ1-5 | NA | TRBV5-6 | NA | TGTGCCAGCAGCTATGGCCCTGGGACTAATCAGCCCCAGCATTTT | CASSYGPGTNQPQHF
TRBJ2-5 | NA | TRBV6-5 | NA | TGTGCCAGCAGTTTATTGTCCGGGGAGGAGACCCAGTACTTC | CASSLLSGEETQYF
TRBJ1-3 | NA | TRBV29-1 | NA | TGCAGCGTTACAGGGCCTCCTGGAAACACCATATATTTT | CSVTGPPGNTIYF
TRBJ1-6 | TRBD1 | TRBV6-5 | NA | TGTGCCAGCAGTCCCTGGACAGGGGCGAATTCACCCCTCCACTTT | CASSPWTGANSPLHF
TRBJ2-1 | TRBD2 | TRBV7-8 | once | TGTGCCAGCAGCCGAACCGGGACTAGCGGGAGATATGAGCAGTTCTTC | CASSRTGTSGRYEQFF
TRBJ2-2 | TRBD2 | TRBV19 | NA | TGTGCCAGTAACCTGGGGGGGTTGGCCACCGGGGAGCTGTTTTTT | CASNLGGLATGELFF
TRBJ2-5 | TRBD2 | TRBV2 | NA | TGTGCCAGCAGGCGGCGGGAGGAGATGGGGGGAGAGACCCAGTACTTC | CASRRREEMGGETQYF
TRBJ1-2 | NA | TRBV28 | NA | TGTGCCAGCAGTCCTTATGGAAGGGTAGCCTATGGCTACACCTTC | CASSPYGRVAYGYTF
TRBJ2-7 | NA | TRBV9 | once | TGTGCCAGCGCTCCGGACGGTTCCTACGAGCAGTACTTC | CASAPDGSYEQYF
TRBJ2-2 | NA | TRBV19 | NA | TGTGCCAGTAATGAGTTTTGGGACACCGGGGAGCTGTTTTTT | CASNEFWDTGELFF
TRBJ1-1 | TRBD1 | TRBV4-1 | NA | TGCGCCAGCAGCCAAGCCCCGCCGACAGGGGTCGGAGAAGCTTTCTTT | CASSQAPPTGVGEAFF
TRBJ2-1 | NA | TRBV15 | NA | TGTGCCACCATGGGAACAACCTACAATGAGCAGTTCTTC | CATMGTTYNEQFF
TRBJ1-5 | NA | TRBV4-1 | NA | TGCGCCAGCAGCCAAGACGGGGGGGCTATCCCCAATCAGCCCCAGCATTTT | CASSQDGGAIPNQPQHF
TRBJ2-3 | NA | TRBV5-6 | NA | TGTGCCAGCAGCTTGGTATATCGTACGCAGTATTTT | CASSLVYRTQYF
TRBJ2-3 | NA | TRBV7-9 | NA | TGTGCCAGCAGTCTCGACTGGGGGTCCACAGATACGCAGTATTTT | CASSLDWGSTDTQYF
TRBJ1-5 | TRBD1 | TRBV6-1 | NA | TGTGCCAGCAGTGCCCACTTGACAGGGAATCAGCCCCAGCATTTT | CASSAHLTGNQPQHF
TRBJ2-1 | TRBD2 | TRBV9 | NA | TGTGCCAGCAGCGTAGGACTAGCGGGATATGAGCAGTTCTTC | CASSVGLAGYEQFF
TRBJ2-5 | NA | TRBV7-2 | NA | TGTGCCAGCAGCGGCTCCGAGGCGGGTCTCATAGAGACCCAGTACTTC | CASSGSEAGLIETQYF
TRBJ2-7 | NA | TRBV5-6 | once | TGTGCCAGCAGCTGGGGCTCCTACGAGCAGTACTTC | CASSWGSYEQYF
TRBJ2-7 | NA | TRBV4-1 | NA | TGCGCCAGCAGCCACCTACTGGGGCAGGGGCCGGTCCCCTACGAGCAGTACTTC | CASSHLLGQGPVPYEQYF
TRBJ2-2 | NA | TRBV5-1 | NA | TGCGCCAGCAGCCCCCCTGGGGAGCTGTTTTTT | CASSPPGELFF
TRBJ1-5 | NA | TRBV19 | NA | TGTGCCAGTAGTATCCTGGGGGACTATCAGCCCCAGCATTTT | CASSILGDYQPQHF
TRBJ1-5 | NA | TRBV25-1 | NA | TGTGCCAGCGCCGCGGGGCACAATCAGCCCCAGCATTTT | CASAAGHNQPQHF
TRBJ2-7 | TRBD2 | TRBV6-5 | once | TGTGCCAGCAGTATTTGGACGGGGGGGGACGAGCAGTACTTC | CASSIWTGGDEQYF
TRBJ1-2 | NA | TRBV9 | NA | TGTGCCAGCAGCGGAACAGGTTACGGCTACACCTTC | CASSGTGYGYTF
TRBJ2-1 | TRBD2 | TRBV5-6 | NA | TGTGCCTATCAGGTTAGCGGGAGGGAGCAGTTCTTC | CAYQVSGREQFF
TRBJ2-7 | NA | TRBV9 | NA | TGTGCCAGCAGCGCAGGGTCCCCGAACGAGCAGTACTTC | CASSAGSPNEQYF
TRBJ2-5 | NA | TRBV27 | NA | TGTGCCAGCAGTTTCGTAATGGGGGACGGCAGAAAAGAGACCCAGTACTTC | CASSFVMGDGRKETQYF
TRBJ2-1 | NA | TRBV5-8 | NA | TGTGCCAGCAGTTTGGGGGTCATGAGCTCCTACAATGAGCAGTTCTTC | CASSLGVMSSYNEQFF
TRBJ2-7 | NA | TRBV11-2 | NA | TGTGCCAGCAGCTTAGGGCTTTTCGCCAGCTCCTACGAGCAGTACTTC | CASSLGLFASSYEQYF
TRBJ1-1 | TRBD1 | TRBV4-2 | NA | TGTGCCAGCAGCCAAGAACAGGGGCAACAAAGCGCTGAAGCTTTCTTT | CASSQEQGQQSAEAFF
TRBJ2-7 | NA | TRBV19 | NA | TGTGCCAGTCCTCCCCGGGACTCAAGCTACGAGCAGTACTTC | CASPPRDSSYEQYF
TRBJ2-7 | NA | TRBV6-5 | NA | TGTGCCAGCAGTATTACGGGGGAAACCTACGAGCAGTACTTC | CASSITGETYEQYF
TRBJ1-5 | NA | TRBV27 | NA | TGTGCCAGCAGTTCATCCGACGGTAGTGGGAATCAGCCCCAGCATTTT | CASSSSDGSGNQPQHF
TRBJ1-2 | NA | TRBV19 | NA | TGTGCCAGTAGTCCCTCCCGGGCCGGGGGCTACACCTTC | CASSPSRAGGYTF
TRBJ2-1 | NA | TRBV28 | NA | TGTGCCAGCAGCCGCCTGAGGGGGATCTACAATGAGCAGTTCTTC | CASSRLRGIYNEQFF
TRBJ2-5 | NA | TRBV7-2 | NA | TGTGCCAGCAGCTCAACGGGCCAGACGGGGAACCTCCAAGAGACCCAGTACTTC | CASSSTGQTGNLQETQYF
TRBJ2-2 | NA | TRBV9 | NA | TGTGCCAGCAGCGTAGTCCGGGACACTTACACCGGGGAGCTGTTTTTT | CASSVVRDTYTGELFF
TRBJ2-2 | TRBD2 | TRBV5-5 | NA | TGTGCCAGCAGCTGGGGGACTAGCGGGGCGAACACCGGGGAGCTGTTTTTT | CASSWGTSGANTGELFF
TRBJ2-7 | NA | TRBV10-2 | once | TGCGCCAGCAGTGGGGTCTACTACGAGCAGTACTTC | CASSGVYYEQYF
TRBJ2-3 | NA | TRBV28 | NA | TGTGCCAGCCTGAGAGCCCTCACAGATACGCAGTATTTT | CASLRALTDTQYF
TRBJ2-1 | NA | TRBV7-6 | NA | TGTGCCAGCAGCTTAGGCAGAGACAATGAGCAGTTCTTC | CASSLGRDNEQFF
TRBJ2-3 | NA | TRBV28 | NA | TGTGCCAGCCTATCCCCGGGCGGAAAAAACACAGATACGCAGTATTTT | CASLSPGGKNTDTQYF
TRBJ1-2 | NA | TRBV5-1 | NA | TGCGCCAGCAGCTTGGAAGTGGGTAGTGGCTACACCTTC | CASSLEVGSGYTF
TRBJ1-2 | NA | TRBV2 | NA | TGTGCCAGCAGTCCCGCACCTAACTATGGCTACACCTTC | CASSPAPNYGYTF
TRBJ1-2 | NA | TRBV7-3 | once | TGTGCCAGCAGCTCTGATTATGAGGGACTTGGCTATGGCTACACCTTC | CASSSDYEGLGYGYTF
TRBJ1-5 | NA | TRBV10-3 | NA | TGTGCCATCAGTGAGATGGCAGGAGGTCAGCCCCAGCATTTT | CAISEMAGGQPQHF
TRBJ2-7 | TRBD1 | TRBV5-1 | NA | TGCGCCAGCAGCCTGCGACAGGGGGCTTTGTACGAGCAGTACTTC | CASSLRQGALYEQYF
TRBJ2-7 | TRBD2 | TRBV19 | NA | TGTGCCAGTTCGACTAGCCCCTCGGTCCACGAGCAGTACTTC | CASSTSPSVHEQYF
TRBJ1-6 | NA | TRBV18 | NA | TGTGCCAGCTCACCGAAAATCAGGGGCTCCTATAATTCACCCCTCCACTTT | CASSPKIRGSYNSPLHF
TRBJ2-7 | TRBD2 | TRBV11-2 | NA | TGTGCCAGCAGCTTAGGCAACGGCGGGAGTGGGTCCTACGAGCAGTACTTC | CASSLGNGGSGSYEQYF